This T cell receptor (beta chain) was sequenced during a study of blood T cell repertoires in COVID-19. Cohort 3 donors were reported recovered after two negative PCRs, clearance, or symptom resolution. This clone appeared a single time. TCRdb keeps only in-frame clones here, not all; method: immunoSEQ multiplex PCR. The table lists under 300,000 clones, about 90% of them singletons. This CDR3 spans 14 amino acids. The ends were cut back, 2 bases at V and 3 bases at J, with 10 bases in the middle. Germline V lookup: CDR1 KGHSH, CDR2 LQKENI. The sequence came from a young woman who had recovered from COVID-19. The rearrangement uses TRBV18 and TRBJ1-2; D not certain. The sequenced sample consisted of PBMCs or T cells enriched from blood (not recorded which). In DNA, the CDR3 is TGTGCCAGCTCACCAAGCGTGGTAGACTATGGCTACACCTTC. It encodes CASSPSVVDYGYTF.